The 5 T cell receptor beta chains in this list originate from one sample, sequenced in a study of CD8 T cells in ankylosing spondylitis. TCRdb re-called the 5' RACE reads with MiXCR, one entry per CDR3 protein. Altogether about 130,000 distinct CDR3 sequences are present, more than 6.5% being singletons, with the ten largest covering 9% to 15%. Source material: blood, either unsorted or a sorted T cell fraction (not recorded which). The receptors were gathered from a male donor with ankylosing spondylitis or in good health (not recorded which).

This clonotype was recorded many times. The V gene is TRBV12-3 or TRBV12-4, the J gene TRBJ2-3, with 10 bases aligning to TRBD2. The CDR3 extends over 15 amino acids. Trimming at V came to 6 bases and at J to 5 bases, leaving 8 bases not matched to a gene. The chain's CDR3 is CASSRVVAGGDTQYF. The CDR3 DNA reads TGTGCCAGCAGCCGCGTGGTAGCGGGGGGAGATACGCAGTATTTT.

This chain links TRBV18 with TRBJ2-7; TRBD2 agrees at 11 bases. CDR1 KGHSH and CDR2 LQKENI come from the germline V gene. The CDR3 is made up of 15 amino acids. J gave up 5 bases and V 2 bases, and 5 bases lay outside the gene matches. For the CDR3, the DNA is TGTGCCAGCTCACCAGAACTAGCGGGAGTTAACGAGCAGTACTTC. This gives the protein CASSPELAGVNEQYF.

This clonotype was seen more than once but under ten times. The genes are TRBV19 and TRBJ2-2, with D possibly TRBD1 on 5 matching bases. Trimming left V 6 bases short and J 1 base short, with 12 bases between. The CDR3 extends over 15 amino acids. Germline V lookup: CDR1 LNHDA, CDR2 SQIVND (reference sequence). CDR3 sequence (DNA): TGTGCCAGTAGATTCCAAGGACAGAACACCGGGGAGCTGTTTTTT. Translating it yields CASRFQGQNTGELFF.

In this sample, this clonotype turned up many times. The chain is built from TRBV10-3 and TRBJ2-2; D gene unclear. V dropped 6 bases and J dropped 2 bases, with 7 bases sitting between them. From germline, CDR1 is ENHRY and CDR2 SYGVKD. This CDR3 contains 13 residues. CDR3 amino acids: CAIRNLNTGELFF. Written as DNA, the CDR3 is TGTGCCATCAGAAACCTTAACACCGGGGAGCTGTTTTTT.

This clonotype came up a few times. This chain connects TRBV10-3 to TRBJ2-1, with 8 bases identical to TRBD1. Germline CDR1 and CDR2: ENHRY and SYGVKD. This CDR3 is 20 amino acids long. V lost 7 bases to trimming and J lost 2 bases; unmatched junction nucleotides: 22. In DNA form, the CDR3 reads TGTGCCATCAAGGCAGGGGGCGCGAAGGACTCCATTGTTCCCTACAATGAGCAGTTCTTC. Translated, it gives CAIKAGGAKDSIVPYNEQFF.